These 23 T cell receptor beta chains originate from one sample sequenced in a study of blood T cells in healthy people across ages. Through a sample-barcoded 5' primer and a J-beta primer mix, a second PCR was run for about 7 to 12 cycles. TCRdb recomputed calls from the 5' RACE reads with MiXCR, one row per CDR3 protein. In the table there are some 800,000 distinct CDR3 sequences, roughly 44% of which are singletons. The specimen sequenced was blood. The receptors were sampled from a man in his 60s in good health.

This chain connects TRBV10-3 to TRBJ2-1; D may be TRBD1 (5 bases). The germline V gene has CDR1 ENHRY and CDR2 SYGVKD. Trimming pared 7 bases from V and 5 bases from J, leaving 12 bases between. This CDR3 region has 13 residues. CDR3 in amino acids: CAITGQINNEQFF. CDR3 nucleotide sequence: TGTGCCATCACAGGGCAAATAAACAATGAGCAGTTCTTC.

The CDR3 DNA sequence: TGTGCCAGCAGCTTGGTTGGCAGCCCCAATCAGCCCCAGCATTTT. Encoded protein: CASSLVGSPNQPQHF. The chain employs TRBV5-5 and TRBJ1-5, with D unresolved. This CDR3 contains 15 residues. In germline, CDR1 is SGHKS, CDR2 YYEKEE (reference sequence). V was trimmed by 0 bases and J by 3 bases, leaving 10 bases between them.

V usage is TRBV5-1 and J usage is TRBJ2-2; the D gene is possibly TRBD1 (5 bases). From germline, CDR1 is SGHRS and CDR2 YFSETQ. This CDR3 contains 14 residues. With 5 bases removed from V and 4 bases from J, the gap between germline ends came to 12 bases. The CDR3 region is CASRTVQATGELFF. The CDR3 DNA sequence: TGCGCCAGCAGGACAGTTCAGGCCACCGGGGAGCTGTTTTTT.

This chain links TRBV11-3 with TRBJ2-3, with D perhaps TRBD2 (6 bases). With 0 bases removed from V and 2 bases from J, the gap between germline ends came to 12 bases. The CDR3 is made up of 16 amino acids. The germline gives CDR1 SGHNT, CDR2 YENEEA. The DNA of the CDR3 is TGTGCCAGCAGCTTAGATGGGCGGGGAGCCACAGATACGCAGTATTTT. This gives the protein CASSLDGRGATDTQYF.

This clonotype showed up just a few times. This chain connects TRBV7-3 to TRBJ2-1; D gene ambiguous. TRBJ2-7 matches the DNA end more closely, so the J call is doubtful. Germline CDR1 reads SGHTA; CDR2 reads FQGTGA. This CDR3 region has 11 residues. The chain's CDR3 is CASSSANEQYF. CDR3 DNA: TGTGCCAGCAGCTCCGCTAATGAGCAGTACTTC.

This clonotype was detected many times. This chain connects TRBV12-3 or TRBV12-4 to TRBJ2-7; tentative D call: TRBD2 (6 bases). This CDR3 is built from 15 residues. Trimming pared 5 bases from V and 6 bases from J, leaving 20 bases between. CDR3 in DNA: TGTGCCAGCAGTCTTGGGACTTCACGAAGTGGCGAGCAGTACTTC. Protein: CASSLGTSRSGEQYF.

V usage is TRBV20-1 and J usage is TRBJ2-7; D is possibly TRBD2 (6 bases). The DNA end is a closer match to TRBJ2-4, so the J assignment may be wrong. The CDR3 loop spans 14 amino acids. The germline gives CDR1 DFQATT, CDR2 SNEGSKA (reference sequence). The DNA of the CDR3 is TGCAGTGCTAGAATGGGGGGTTCCGGAAACATTCAGTACTTC. This codes for CSARMGGSGNIQYF.

In its sample, this clonotype was seen a few times. The chain couples TRBV28 to TRBJ1-6; 7 nucleotides match TRBD1. The germline gives CDR1 MDHEN, CDR2 SYDVKM. The CDR3 length is 16 residues. With 6 bases clipped from V and 7 bases from J, the junction kept 12 bases outside the gene matches. The CDR3 DNA is TGTGCCAGCAGCCCTCCCGGACGACAGGGAAATTCACCCCTCCACTTT. The encoded protein is CASSPPGRQGNSPLHF.

This chain joins TRBV20-1 and TRBJ2-3; TRBD2 matches at 10 bases. The CDR3 loop spans 19 amino acids. Germline V gene data show CDR1 as DFQATT and CDR2 as SNEGSKA (reference sequence). J was trimmed by 0 bases and V by 1 base; bases with no gene match: 13. Written as DNA, the CDR3 is TGCAGTGCTAGAGGAAAGTCGGGTAGCGGGGGGCCAAGCACAGATACGCAGTATTTT. Encoded protein: CSARGKSGSGGPSTDTQYF.

V usage is TRBV29-1 and J usage is TRBJ2-7, with D tentatively TRBD2 (5 bases). This CDR3 has 12 residues. Germline assignment: CDR1 SQVTM and CDR2 ANQGSEA. The V end lost 4 bases, the J end lost 6 bases, and 13 bases lay between the germline ends. The CDR3 loop is CSVVIRGSEQYF. The DNA of the CDR3 is TGCAGCGTTGTAATCCGGGGATCCGAGCAGTACTTC.

The V call is TRBV7-2, the J call TRBJ2-1; TRBD2 is a possible D gene (6 bases). With 7 bases removed from V and 6 bases from J, the gap between germline ends came to 13 bases. The CDR3 loop spans 13 amino acids. In germline, CDR1 is SGHTA, CDR2 FQGNSA. The CDR3 region has the DNA TGTGCCAGCACCGCGGGACGGGCCAATGAGCAGTTCTTC. This translates into CASTAGRANEQFF. Using reference TRBV7-2 and TRBJ2-1 for the parts outside the CDR3, the full variable domain is GAGVSQSPSNKVTEKGKDVELRCDPISGHTALYWYRQSLGQGLEFLIYFQGNSAPDKSGLPSDRFSAERTGGSVSTLTIQRTQQEDSAVYLCASTAGRANEQFFGPGTRLTVL.

This chain connects TRBV6-2 or TRBV6-3 to TRBJ1-1, with D perhaps TRBD1 (5 bases). This CDR3 region has 14 residues. The V and J ends lost 0 bases and 7 bases respectively, with 12 bases between them. Germline CDR1 MNHEY, CDR2 SVGEGT. DNA of the CDR3: TGTGCCAGCAGTTACTCGAGGGGTATCGGTGAAGCTTTCTTT. It encodes CASSYSRGIGEAFF.

A note on this clonotype: A much more abundant neighbour one base away suggests this may be a read error. The V call is TRBV12-3 or TRBV12-4, the J call TRBJ2-7; D unclear. V lost 0 bases and J lost 2, with 11 bases in between. This CDR3 comprises 15 residues. Here the CDR3 DNA reads TGTGCCAGCAGTTTAGCGGTGGGTACACCCTACGAGCAGTACTTC. This gives the protein CASSLAVGTPYEQYF.

This clonotype has a count of ten or more. The chain uses TRBV4-3 and TRBJ2-3; tentatively, D is TRBD2 (6 bases). Germline CDR1 LGHNA, CDR2 YSLEER. V shed 4 bases and J shed 6 bases, with 17 bases lying between them. CDR3 length: 15 residues. The CDR3 bases are TGCGCCAGCAGCCGGGGGGTAGCGGTCCCGGATACGCAGTATTTT. It is translated as CASSRGVAVPDTQYF.

This clonotype showed up just once. This chain connects TRBV5-1 to TRBJ1-2, with a possible D match to TRBD1 (5 bases). CDR1 is SGHRS, CDR2 YFSETQ, per germline. Trimming shortened V by 7 bases and J by 2 bases, and 18 bases separated the two germline ends. The CDR3 length is 15 residues. CDR3 in DNA: TGCGCCAGCCGTTCATCGCCGGGGGAAAACTATGGCTACACCTTC. Its translation: CASRSSPGENYGYTF.

This clonotype has a count of ten or more. This chain joins TRBV20-1 and TRBJ2-5; D might be TRBD2 (6 bases). The CDR3 contains 13 residues. Germline loops: CDR1 DFQATT, CDR2 SNEGSKA (reference sequence). V dropped 1 base and J dropped 5 bases, with 11 bases sitting between them. CDR3 residues: CSARAGGVETQYF. The CDR3 region has the DNA TGCAGTGCTAGAGCCGGGGGAGTGGAGACCCAGTACTTC.

This clonotype was observed many times. The rearrangement links TRBV7-8 to TRBJ2-7, with TRBD1 matching 7 bases. Unmatched junction bases numbered 6, after V lost 5 bases and J lost 5 bases. The CDR3 consists of 13 residues. Germline CDR1 and CDR2: SGHVS and FQNEAQ. For the CDR3, the DNA is TGTGCCAGCAGCCTAACAGGGGCCCACGAGCAGTACTTC. This translates into CASSLTGAHEQYF.

This clonotype has only a few counts. This sequence joins TRBV24-1 and TRBJ2-1; D uncertain. CDR3 size: 15 residues. V was cut by 3 bases and J by 0 bases, with 8 bases left in between. Germline V gene sequence: CDR1 KGHDR, CDR2 SFDVKD. CDR3 in amino acids: CATSDARSSYNEQFF. DNA for the CDR3: TGTGCCACCAGTGATGCAAGGAGCTCCTACAATGAGCAGTTCTTC.

The chain joins TRBV11-2 to TRBJ2-7; no clear D. CDR3 size: 13 residues. Germline lookup yields CDR1 SGHAT and CDR2 FQNNGV. Trimming cost V 1 base and J 7 bases, with 11 bases left between them. The CDR3 spells CASSLAGKPEQYF. CDR3 sequence (DNA): TGTGCCAGCAGCTTAGCTGGGAAGCCTGAGCAGTACTTC.

This clonotype was observed a few times. This rearrangement joins TRBV20-1 to TRBJ2-1; D remains unclear. The CDR3 is 11 residues long. Per the germline V gene, CDR1 is DFQATT and CDR2 is SNEGSKA (reference sequence). Trimming removed 7 bases from V and 1 base from J, with 5 bases in between. CDR3 region: CSGRSYNEQFF. CDR3 nucleotides: TGCAGTGGACGGTCCTACAATGAGCAGTTCTTC.

The gene calls are TRBV14 and TRBJ2-5; TRBD2 might be the D (5 bases). The V gene lost 0 bases and the J gene lost 5 bases, with 16 bases spanning the gap. Germline V gene data show CDR1 as SGHDN and CDR2 as FVKESK. There are 16 residues in the CDR3. The CDR3 sequence is CASSQDGGPGWETQYF. CDR3 in DNA: TGTGCCAGCAGCCAAGACGGCGGGCCCGGGTGGGAGACCCAGTACTTC.

This sequence joins TRBV2 and TRBJ2-5; 7 bases are shared with TRBD1. The CDR3 contains 15 residues. The J segment lost 0 bases and the V segment lost 5 bases, leaving 6 bases of the junction unmatched. CDR1 and CDR2 from the germline V gene are SNHLY and FYNNEI. DNA of the CDR3: TGTGCCAGCAGTCGGGACAGTGGCAACCAAGAGACCCAGTACTTC. Protein product: CASSRDSGNQETQYF.

This clonotype was counted a single time. The J gene is TRBJ1-6, the V gene TRBV4-3, with D unclear. The CDR3 is 13 amino acids. V lost 6 bases and J lost 10, with 13 bases in between. Germline V gene lookup returns CDR1 LGHNA and CDR2 YSLEER. The CDR3 DNA reads as TGCGCCAGCAGGGACGACAAGATGTCACCCCTCCACTTT. As protein: CASRDDKMSPLHF.